The subject of this entry is one T cell receptor beta chain. This clonotype has a handful of counts. The antigen this receptor binds is unknown. No much larger clonotype is one base removed from it; base qualities were not supplied. The sample originates from a study of response to subunit inactivated influenza vaccine (dated by TCRdb to 2016 to 2019). Turning to the overall study: To follow how T cells responded to a trivalent subunit inactivated influenza vaccine, the researchers relied on deep quantitative profiling of the T cell receptor repertoire.

What the authors observed across the whole study: It was suggested by the authors that each seasonal influenza vaccination may recruit only a limited number of new T cells.

Libraries were built with RT-PCR. Sequencing instrument: Illumina HiSeq 2500. The public sequencing data were trimmed at Q25 with fastp and processed into clonotypes with MiXCR by TCRdb, which kept only in-frame beta chains. Every CDR3 protein is listed once, alongside the most common genes and DNA of its rows. The sample table lists hundreds of thousands of distinct CDR3 sequences, 13% to 15% of them with a count of one. Jointly, the top ten make up 6% to 9.5% of the sample. The trim is 6 bases for V and 2 bases for J, with a gap of 14 bases between the germline ends. From the cysteine up to the phenylalanine, the CDR3 has a length of 15 residues. Kept here is only the CDR3 DNA, which spans 45 bases and is read in frame from base 1.

Here the chain combines TRBV12-3 or TRBV12-4 and TRBJ2-1, and TRBD1 may be the D gene, going by 6 matching bases. The receptor comes from a man aged 50 to 60 who received an inactivated influenza vaccine. Donor details come from another sample of the same person, matched by shared clones. The sample here was PBMCs from blood, taken about 14 days before vaccination. Here the CDR3 is given as CASRLQGRAYNEQFF. Read as DNA, the sequence is TGTGCCAGCAGGCTACAGGGTAGGGCCTACAATGAGCAGTTCTTC.